Shown below are 5 T cell receptor beta chains from a single sample sequenced in a study of memory CD4+ T cells and cytomegalovirus serostatus. Sequencing was performed with immunoSEQ multiplex PCR; in TCRdb, only in-frame clones are kept and a portion is missing. Of 52,000 or so clones listed, under 90% are singletons. Single viable CD3+CD4+CD8-CD45RO+ cells were sorted as the memory CD4+ T cells. The sequenced material came from memory CD4+ T cells from blood. The source of these receptors is an adult in good health and CMV-seronegative.

The J gene is TRBJ2-3, the V gene TRBV5-4; 7 bases map to TRBD1. CDR1 is SGHNT, CDR2 YYREEE, per germline (reference sequence). Trimming removed 0 bases from V and 6 bases from J; junction bases left unmatched: 4. This CDR3 contains 14 residues. The CDR3 DNA sequence: TGTGCCAGCAGCTTGGGACAGGGTCGGGATACGCAGTATTTT. Its protein is CASSLGQGRDTQYF.

The genes are TRBV5-1 and TRBJ2-3; 7 bases line up with TRBD1. The trim removed 0 bases at V and 4 bases at J, leaving 8 bases unmatched. In germline, CDR1 is SGHRS, CDR2 YFSETQ. This CDR3 region has 16 residues. The CDR3 loop is CASSLVGQRVSDTQYF. In DNA, the CDR3 is TGCGCCAGCAGCTTGGTGGGACAGAGGGTTTCAGATACGCAGTATTTT.

The CDR3 loop is CAWSSDRAASDTQYF. The CDR3, as DNA: TGTGCCTGGAGTAGCGACAGGGCCGCTTCTGATACGCAGTATTTT. This rearrangement joins TRBV30 to TRBJ2-3; 7 bases are shared with TRBD1. V dropped 2 bases and J dropped 6; count of bases not matched to a gene: 11. The CDR3 is 15 amino acids. Germline V lookup: CDR1 GTSNPN, CDR2 SVGIG (reference sequence).

The chain employs TRBV2 and TRBJ1-5; D may be TRBD1 (5 bases). V was clipped by 6 bases and J by 5 bases, with 26 bases between them. The CDR3 runs to 18 residues. Looked up from germline, CDR1 is SNHLY and CDR2 is FYNNEI. Written as DNA, the CDR3 is TGTGCCAGCAGCGAAACTTTCGTGACGGGCTTGGGGGATCAGCCCCAGCATTTT. As protein: CASSETFVTGLGDQPQHF.

This rearrangement joins TRBV5-4 to TRBJ2-7, with D uncertain. CDR3 length: 15 amino acids. Germline assignment: CDR1 SGHNT and CDR2 YYREEE (reference sequence). Trimming pared 1 base from V and 0 bases from J, leaving 11 bases between. Here the CDR3 DNA reads TGTGCCAGCAGCTTGACCGCGCGGAACTCCTACGAGCAGTACTTC. It is translated as CASSLTARNSYEQYF. Full variable domain (missing parts from reference TRBV5-4 and TRBJ2-7): ETGVTQSPTHLIKTRGQQVTLRCSSQSGHNTVSWYQQALGQGPQFIFQYYREEENGRGNFPPRFSGLQFPNYSSELNVNALELDDSALYLCASSLTARNSYEQYFGPGTRLTVT.